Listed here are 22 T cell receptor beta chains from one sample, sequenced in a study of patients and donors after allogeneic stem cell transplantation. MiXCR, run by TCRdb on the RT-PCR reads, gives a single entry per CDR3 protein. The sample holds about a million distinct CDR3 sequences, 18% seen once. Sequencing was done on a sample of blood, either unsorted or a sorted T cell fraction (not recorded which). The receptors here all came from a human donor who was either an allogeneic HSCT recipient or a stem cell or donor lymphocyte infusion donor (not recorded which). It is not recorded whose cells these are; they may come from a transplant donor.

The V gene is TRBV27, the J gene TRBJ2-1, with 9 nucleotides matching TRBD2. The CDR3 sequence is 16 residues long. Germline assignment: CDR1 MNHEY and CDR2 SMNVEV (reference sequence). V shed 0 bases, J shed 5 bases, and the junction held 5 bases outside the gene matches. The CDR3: CASSLSGLAPDNEQFF. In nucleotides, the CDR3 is TGTGCCAGCAGTTTATCGGGACTAGCCCCTGACAATGAGCAGTTCTTC.

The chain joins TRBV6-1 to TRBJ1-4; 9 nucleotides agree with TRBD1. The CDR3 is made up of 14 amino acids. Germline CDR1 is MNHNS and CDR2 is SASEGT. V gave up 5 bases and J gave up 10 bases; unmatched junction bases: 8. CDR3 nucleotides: TGTGCCAGCAGTCGTGAGGGACAGGGAGCAAAACTGTTTTTT. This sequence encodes CASSREGQGAKLFF.

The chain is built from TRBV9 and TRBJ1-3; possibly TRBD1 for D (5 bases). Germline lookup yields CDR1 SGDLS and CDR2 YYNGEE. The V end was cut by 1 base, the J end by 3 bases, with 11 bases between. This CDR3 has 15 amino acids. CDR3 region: CASSVQGTGGNTIYF. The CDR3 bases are TGTGCCAGCAGCGTACAAGGGACTGGTGGAAACACCATATATTTT. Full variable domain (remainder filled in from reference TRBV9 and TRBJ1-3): DSGVTQTPKHLITATGQRVTLRCSPRSGDLSVYWYQQSLDQGLQFLIQYYNGEERAKGNILERFSAQQFPDLHSELNLSSLELGDSALYFCASSVQGTGGNTIYFGEGSWLTVV.

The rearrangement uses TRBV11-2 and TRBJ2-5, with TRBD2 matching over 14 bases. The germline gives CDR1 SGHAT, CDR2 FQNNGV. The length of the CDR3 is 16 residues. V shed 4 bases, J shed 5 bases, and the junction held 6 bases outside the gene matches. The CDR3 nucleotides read TGTGCCAGCAGCTCGCGACTAGCGGGGGGGCTCGAGACCCAGTACTTC. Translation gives CASSSRLAGGLETQYF.

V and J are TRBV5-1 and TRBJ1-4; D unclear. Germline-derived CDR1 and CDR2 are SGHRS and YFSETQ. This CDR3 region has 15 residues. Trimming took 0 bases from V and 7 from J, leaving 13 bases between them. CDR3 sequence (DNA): TGCGCCAGCAGCTTGGAGGCAGGAGCCGTTGAAAAACTGTTTTTT. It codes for CASSLEAGAVEKLFF.

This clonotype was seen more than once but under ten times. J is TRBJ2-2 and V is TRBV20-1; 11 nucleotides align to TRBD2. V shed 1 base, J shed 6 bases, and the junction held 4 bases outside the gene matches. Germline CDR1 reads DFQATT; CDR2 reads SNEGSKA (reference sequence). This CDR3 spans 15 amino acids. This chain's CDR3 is CSARVLSGGAGELFF. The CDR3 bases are TGCAGTGCTAGAGTGCTTAGCGGGGGGGCCGGGGAGCTGTTTTTT.

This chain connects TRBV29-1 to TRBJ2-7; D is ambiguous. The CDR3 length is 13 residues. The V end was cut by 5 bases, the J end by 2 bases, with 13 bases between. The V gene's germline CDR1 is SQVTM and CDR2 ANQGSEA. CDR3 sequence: CSVSGAYAYEQYF. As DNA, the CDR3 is TGCAGCGTTTCAGGTGCGTATGCCTACGAGCAGTACTTC.

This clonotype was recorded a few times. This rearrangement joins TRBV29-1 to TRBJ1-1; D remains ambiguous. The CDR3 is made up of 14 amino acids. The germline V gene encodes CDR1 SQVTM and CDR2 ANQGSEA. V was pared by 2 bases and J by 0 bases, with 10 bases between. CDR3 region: CSVEIRAMNTEAFF. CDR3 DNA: TGCAGCGTTGAAATTAGGGCTATGAACACTGAAGCTTTCTTT.

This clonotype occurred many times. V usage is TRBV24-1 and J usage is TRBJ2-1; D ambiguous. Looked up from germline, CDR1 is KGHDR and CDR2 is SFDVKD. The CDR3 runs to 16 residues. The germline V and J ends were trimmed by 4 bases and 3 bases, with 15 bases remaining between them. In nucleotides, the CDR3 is TGTGCCACCAGTGAACCACCCGGGTCCAGCTACAATGAGCAGTTCTTC. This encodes CATSEPPGSSYNEQFF.

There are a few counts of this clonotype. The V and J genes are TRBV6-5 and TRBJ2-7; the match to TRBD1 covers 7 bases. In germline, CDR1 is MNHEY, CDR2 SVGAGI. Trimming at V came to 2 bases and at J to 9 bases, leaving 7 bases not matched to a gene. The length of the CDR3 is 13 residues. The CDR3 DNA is TGTGCCAGCAGTTACCGGGACAGCGTAGCGCAGTACTTC. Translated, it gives CASSYRDSVAQYF.

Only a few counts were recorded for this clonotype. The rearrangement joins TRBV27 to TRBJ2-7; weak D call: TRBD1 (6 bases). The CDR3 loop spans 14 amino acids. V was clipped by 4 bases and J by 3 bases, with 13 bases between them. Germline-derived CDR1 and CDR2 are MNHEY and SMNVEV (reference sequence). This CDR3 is CASSSLGQLYEQYF. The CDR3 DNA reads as TGTGCCAGCAGTTCCCTTGGACAGCTCTACGAGCAGTACTTC.

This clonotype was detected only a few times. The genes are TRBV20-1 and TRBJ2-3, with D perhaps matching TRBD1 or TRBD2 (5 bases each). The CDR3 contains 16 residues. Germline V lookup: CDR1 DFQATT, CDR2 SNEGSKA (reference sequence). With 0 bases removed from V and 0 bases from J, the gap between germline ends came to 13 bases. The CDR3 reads CSARDLGWGSTDTQYF. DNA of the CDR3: TGCAGTGCTAGAGATCTAGGGTGGGGGAGCACAGATACGCAGTATTTT.

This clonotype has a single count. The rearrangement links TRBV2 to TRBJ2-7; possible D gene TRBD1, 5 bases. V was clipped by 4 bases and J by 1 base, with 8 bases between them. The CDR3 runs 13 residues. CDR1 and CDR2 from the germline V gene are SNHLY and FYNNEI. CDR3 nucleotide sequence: TGTGCCAGCAGTGGACAGAGATCCTACGAGCAGTACTTC. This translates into CASSGQRSYEQYF.

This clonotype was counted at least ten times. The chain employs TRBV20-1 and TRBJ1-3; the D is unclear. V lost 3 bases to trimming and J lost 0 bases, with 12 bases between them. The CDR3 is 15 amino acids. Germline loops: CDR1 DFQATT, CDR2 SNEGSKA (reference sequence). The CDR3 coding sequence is TGCAGTGCTAGGATGGCATCCGACTCTGGAAACACCATATATTTT. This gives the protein CSARMASDSGNTIYF.

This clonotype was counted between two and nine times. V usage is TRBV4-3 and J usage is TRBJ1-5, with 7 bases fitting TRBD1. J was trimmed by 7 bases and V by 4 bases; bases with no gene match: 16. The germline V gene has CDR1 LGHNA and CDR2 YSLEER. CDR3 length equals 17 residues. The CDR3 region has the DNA TGCGCCAGCAGCCGTTTCTACTACGGACAGGAAGAACAGCCCCAGCATTTT. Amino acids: CASSRFYYGQEEQPQHF.

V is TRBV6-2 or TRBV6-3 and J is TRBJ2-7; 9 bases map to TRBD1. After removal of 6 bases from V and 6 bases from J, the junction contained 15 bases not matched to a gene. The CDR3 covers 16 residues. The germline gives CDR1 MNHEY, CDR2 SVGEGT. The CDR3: CASRQFPGQGVFEQYF. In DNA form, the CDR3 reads TGTGCCAGCAGGCAATTTCCGGGACAGGGTGTATTCGAGCAGTACTTC.

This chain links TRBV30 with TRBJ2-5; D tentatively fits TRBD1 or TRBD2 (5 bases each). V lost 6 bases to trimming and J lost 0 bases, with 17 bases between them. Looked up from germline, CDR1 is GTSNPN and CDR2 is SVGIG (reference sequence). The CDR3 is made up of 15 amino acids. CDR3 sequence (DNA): TGTGCCTGTCAGCGGTCTGGGGCCAACCAAGAGACCCAGTACTTC. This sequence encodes CACQRSGANQETQYF.

The CDR3 sequence is CASSSNPGQNNEQFF. CDR3 sequence (DNA): TGTGCCAGCAGCTCTAACCCGGGACAGAACAATGAGCAGTTCTTC. This sequence joins TRBV5-6 and TRBJ2-1, with TRBD1 matching 7 bases. The CDR3 covers 15 residues. The trim removed 3 bases at V and 5 bases at J, leaving 8 bases unmatched. CDR1 and CDR2 from the germline V gene are SGHDT and YYEEEE.

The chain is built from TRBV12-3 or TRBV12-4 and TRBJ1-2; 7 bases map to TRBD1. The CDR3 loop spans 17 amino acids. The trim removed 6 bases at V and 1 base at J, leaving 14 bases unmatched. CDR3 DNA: TGTGCCAGCAGCGGTACCGGGACAGTACTTCTTAACTATGGCTACACCTTC. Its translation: CASSGTGTVLLNYGYTF.

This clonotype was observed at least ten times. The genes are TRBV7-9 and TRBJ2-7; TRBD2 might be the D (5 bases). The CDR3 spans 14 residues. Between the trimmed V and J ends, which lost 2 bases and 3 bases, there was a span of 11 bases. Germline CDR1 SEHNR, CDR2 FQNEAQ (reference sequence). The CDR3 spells CASSLRERIYEQYF. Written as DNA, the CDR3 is TGTGCCAGCAGCTTAAGGGAGAGGATCTACGAGCAGTACTTC.

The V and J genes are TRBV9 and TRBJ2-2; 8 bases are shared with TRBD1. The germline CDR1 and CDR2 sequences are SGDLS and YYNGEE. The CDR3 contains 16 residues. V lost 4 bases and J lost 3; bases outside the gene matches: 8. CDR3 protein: CASSPRQGTYTGELFF. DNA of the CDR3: TGTGCCAGCAGCCCTCGACAGGGGACCTACACCGGGGAGCTGTTTTTT.

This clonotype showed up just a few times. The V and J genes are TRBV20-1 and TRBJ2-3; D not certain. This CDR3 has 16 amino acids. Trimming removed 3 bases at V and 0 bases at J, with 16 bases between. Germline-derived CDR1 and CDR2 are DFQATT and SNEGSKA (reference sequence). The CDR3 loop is CSASALSTKSTDTQYF. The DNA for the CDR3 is TGCAGTGCTAGTGCTCTGTCAACCAAGAGCACAGATACGCAGTATTTT.